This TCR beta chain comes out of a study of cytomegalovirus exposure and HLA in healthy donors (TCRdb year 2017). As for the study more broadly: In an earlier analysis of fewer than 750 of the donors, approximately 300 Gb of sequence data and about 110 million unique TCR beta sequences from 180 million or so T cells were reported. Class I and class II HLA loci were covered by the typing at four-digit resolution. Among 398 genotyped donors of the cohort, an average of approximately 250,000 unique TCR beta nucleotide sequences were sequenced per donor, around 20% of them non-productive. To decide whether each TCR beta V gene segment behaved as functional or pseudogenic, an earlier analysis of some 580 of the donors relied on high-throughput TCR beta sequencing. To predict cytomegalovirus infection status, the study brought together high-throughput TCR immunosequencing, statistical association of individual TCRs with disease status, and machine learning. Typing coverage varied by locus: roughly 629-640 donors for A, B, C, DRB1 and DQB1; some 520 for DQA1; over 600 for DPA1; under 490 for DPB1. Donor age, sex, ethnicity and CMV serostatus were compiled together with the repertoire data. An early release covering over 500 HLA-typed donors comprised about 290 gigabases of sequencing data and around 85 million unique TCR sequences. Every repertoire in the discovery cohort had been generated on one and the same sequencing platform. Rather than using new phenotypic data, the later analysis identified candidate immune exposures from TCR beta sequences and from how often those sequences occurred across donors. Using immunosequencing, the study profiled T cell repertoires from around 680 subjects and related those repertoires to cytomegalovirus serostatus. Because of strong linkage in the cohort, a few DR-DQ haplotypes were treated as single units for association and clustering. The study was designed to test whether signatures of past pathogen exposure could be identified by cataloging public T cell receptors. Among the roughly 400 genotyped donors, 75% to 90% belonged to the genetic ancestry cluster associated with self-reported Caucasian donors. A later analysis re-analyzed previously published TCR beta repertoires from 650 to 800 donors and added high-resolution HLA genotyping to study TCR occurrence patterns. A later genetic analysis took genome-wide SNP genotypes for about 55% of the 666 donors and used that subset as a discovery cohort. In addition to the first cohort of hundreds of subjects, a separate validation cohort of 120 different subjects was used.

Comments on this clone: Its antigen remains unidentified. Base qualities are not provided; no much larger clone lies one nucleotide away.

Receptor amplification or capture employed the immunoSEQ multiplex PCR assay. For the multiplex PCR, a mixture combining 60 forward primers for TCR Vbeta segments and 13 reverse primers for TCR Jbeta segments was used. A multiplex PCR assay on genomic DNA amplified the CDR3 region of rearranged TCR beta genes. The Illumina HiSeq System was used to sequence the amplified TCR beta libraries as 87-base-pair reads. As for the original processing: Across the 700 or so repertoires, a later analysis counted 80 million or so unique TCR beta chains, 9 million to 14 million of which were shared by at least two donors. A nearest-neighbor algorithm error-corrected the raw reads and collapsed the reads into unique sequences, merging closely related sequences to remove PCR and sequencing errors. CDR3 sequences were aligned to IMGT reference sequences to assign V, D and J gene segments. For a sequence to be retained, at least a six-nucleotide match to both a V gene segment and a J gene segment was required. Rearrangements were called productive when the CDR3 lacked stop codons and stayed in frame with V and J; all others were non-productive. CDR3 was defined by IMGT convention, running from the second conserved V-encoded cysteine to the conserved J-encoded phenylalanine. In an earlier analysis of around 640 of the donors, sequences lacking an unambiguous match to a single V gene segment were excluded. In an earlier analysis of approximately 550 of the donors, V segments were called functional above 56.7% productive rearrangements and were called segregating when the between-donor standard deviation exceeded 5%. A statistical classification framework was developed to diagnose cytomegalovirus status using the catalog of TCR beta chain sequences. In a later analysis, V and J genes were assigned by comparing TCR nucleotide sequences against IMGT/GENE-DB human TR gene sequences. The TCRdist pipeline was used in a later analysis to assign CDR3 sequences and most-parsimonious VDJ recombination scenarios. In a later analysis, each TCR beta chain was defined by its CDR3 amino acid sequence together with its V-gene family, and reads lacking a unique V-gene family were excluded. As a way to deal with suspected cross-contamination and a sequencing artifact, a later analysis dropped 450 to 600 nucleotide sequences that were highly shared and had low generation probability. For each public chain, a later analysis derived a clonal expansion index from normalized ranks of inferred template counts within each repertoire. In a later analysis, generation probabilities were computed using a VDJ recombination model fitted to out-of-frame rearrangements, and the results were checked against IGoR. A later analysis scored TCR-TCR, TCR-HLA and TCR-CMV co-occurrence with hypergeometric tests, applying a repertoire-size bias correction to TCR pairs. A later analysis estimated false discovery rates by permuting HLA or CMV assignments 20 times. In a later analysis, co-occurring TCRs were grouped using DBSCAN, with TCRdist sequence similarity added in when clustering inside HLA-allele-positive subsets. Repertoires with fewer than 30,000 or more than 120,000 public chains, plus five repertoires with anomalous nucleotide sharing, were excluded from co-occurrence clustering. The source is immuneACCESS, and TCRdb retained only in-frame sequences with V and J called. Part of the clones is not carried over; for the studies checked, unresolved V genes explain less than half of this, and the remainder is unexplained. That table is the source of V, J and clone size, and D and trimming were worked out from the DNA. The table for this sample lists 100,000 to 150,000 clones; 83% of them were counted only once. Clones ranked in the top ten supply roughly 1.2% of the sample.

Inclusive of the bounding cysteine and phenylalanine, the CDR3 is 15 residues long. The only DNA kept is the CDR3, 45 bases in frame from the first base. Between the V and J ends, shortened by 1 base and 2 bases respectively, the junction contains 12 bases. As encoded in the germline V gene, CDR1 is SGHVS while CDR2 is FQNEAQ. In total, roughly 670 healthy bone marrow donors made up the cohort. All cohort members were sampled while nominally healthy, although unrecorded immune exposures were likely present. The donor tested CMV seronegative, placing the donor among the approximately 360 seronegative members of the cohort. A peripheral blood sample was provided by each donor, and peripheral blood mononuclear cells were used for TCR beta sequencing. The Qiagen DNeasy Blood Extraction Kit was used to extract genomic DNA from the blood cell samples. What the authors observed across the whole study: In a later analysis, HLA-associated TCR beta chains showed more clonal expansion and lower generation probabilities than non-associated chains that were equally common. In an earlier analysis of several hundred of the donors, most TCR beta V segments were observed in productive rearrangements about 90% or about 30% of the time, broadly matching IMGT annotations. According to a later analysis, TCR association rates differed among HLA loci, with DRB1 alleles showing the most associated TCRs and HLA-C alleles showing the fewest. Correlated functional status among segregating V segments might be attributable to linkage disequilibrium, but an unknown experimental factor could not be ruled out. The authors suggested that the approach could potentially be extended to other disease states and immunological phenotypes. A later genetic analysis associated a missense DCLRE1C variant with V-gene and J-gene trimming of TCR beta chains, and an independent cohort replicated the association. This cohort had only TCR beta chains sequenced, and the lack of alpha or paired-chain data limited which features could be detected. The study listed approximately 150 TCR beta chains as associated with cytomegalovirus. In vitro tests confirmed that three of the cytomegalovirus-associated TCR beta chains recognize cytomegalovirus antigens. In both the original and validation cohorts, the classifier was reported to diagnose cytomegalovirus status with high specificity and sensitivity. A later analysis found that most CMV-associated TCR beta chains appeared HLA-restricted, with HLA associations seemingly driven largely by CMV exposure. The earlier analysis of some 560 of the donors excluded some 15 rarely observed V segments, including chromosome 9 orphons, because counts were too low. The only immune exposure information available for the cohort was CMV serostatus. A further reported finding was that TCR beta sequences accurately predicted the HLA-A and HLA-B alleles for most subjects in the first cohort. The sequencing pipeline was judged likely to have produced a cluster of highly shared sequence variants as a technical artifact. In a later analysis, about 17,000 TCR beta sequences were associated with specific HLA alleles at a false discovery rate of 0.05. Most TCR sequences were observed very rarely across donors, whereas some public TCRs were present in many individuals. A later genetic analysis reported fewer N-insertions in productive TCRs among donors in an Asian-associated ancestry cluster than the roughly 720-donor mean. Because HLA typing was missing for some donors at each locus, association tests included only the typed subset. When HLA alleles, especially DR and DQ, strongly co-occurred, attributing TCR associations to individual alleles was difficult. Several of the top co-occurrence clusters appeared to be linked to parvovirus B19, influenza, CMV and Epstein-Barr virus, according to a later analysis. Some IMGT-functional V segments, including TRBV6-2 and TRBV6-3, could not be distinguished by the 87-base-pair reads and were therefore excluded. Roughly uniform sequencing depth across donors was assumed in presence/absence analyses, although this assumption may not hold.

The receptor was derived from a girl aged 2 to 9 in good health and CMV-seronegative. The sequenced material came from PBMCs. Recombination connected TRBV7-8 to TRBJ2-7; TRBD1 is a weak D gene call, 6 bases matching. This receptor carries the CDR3 CASSLVAGATYEQYF. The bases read TGTGCCAGCAGCTTAGTGGCAGGGGCTACCTACGAGCAGTACTTC.